A selection of T cell receptor beta chains follows, all from one sample in a study of T cells of healthy individuals. Using its own MiXCR run on the 5' RACE reads, TCRdb lists one record per CDR3 protein. The repertoire holds fewer than 90,000 distinct CDR3 sequences, with more than 4.5% as singletons. Every receptor here comes from a female donor in good health. CDR3s include the opening cysteine and the closing phenylalanine or tryptophan. D genes are given only for firm matches. For some rows the clone size is stated as once, few or many, or as a class when expanded; others skip it.

>TRBV6-2/TRBV6-3|TRBD1|TRBJ1-5|few
TGTGCCAGCAGTTATGGGACAGGGGGCAAGATCAGCAATCAGCCCCAGCATTTT
CASSYGTGGKISNQPQHF
>TRBV6-4|.|TRBJ2-2|many
TGTGCCAGCAGTGCTAGCGACACCGGGGAGCTGTTTTTT
CASSASDTGELFF
>TRBV3-1|TRBD2|TRBJ2-2|many
TGTGCCAGCAGCCCCCCCCCTTCTAGCGGGCAACGTATCGGGGAGCTGTTTTTT
CASSPPPSSGQRIGELFF
>TRBV20-1|.|TRBJ1-5|many
TGCAGTGCTAGAATTACAACGAGGACGGGAAGCAATCAGCCCCAGCATTTT
CSARITTRTGSNQPQHF
>TRBV6-5|.|TRBJ2-7|many
TGTGCCAGCCGCCAGGGGAGGGCCCCCTACGAGCAGTACTTC
CASRQGRAPYEQYF
>TRBV14|.|TRBJ2-1|many
TGTGCCAGCAGCCAAGAATTGGTCTTCGGTGAGCAGTTCTTC
CASSQELVFGEQFF
>TRBV5-6|.|TRBJ2-1|many
TGTGCCAGCAGCCTGACAGGGACTATTCGTGAGCAGTTCTTC
CASSLTGTIREQFF
>TRBV29-1|.|TRBJ1-1|few
TGCAGCGTCACGGGTGAGGGAAGGGCGAACACTGAAGCTTTCTTT
CSVTGEGRANTEAFF
>TRBV3-1|TRBD1|TRBJ2-1|many
TGTGCCAGCAGCCCGGAGTTGAGGGGGCAGTGGAATGAGCAGTTCTTC
CASSPELRGQWNEQFF
>TRBV5-1|TRBD1|TRBJ2-3|many
TGCGCCAGCAGCTTCCGGACAGGGGTAGATACGCAGTATTTT
CASSFRTGVDTQYF
>TRBV6-2/TRBV6-3|.|TRBJ2-7|few
TGTGCCAGCAGTTACTCCGAGGGAGGCCCCTACGAGCAGTACTTC
CASSYSEGGPYEQYF
>TRBV28|.|TRBJ2-1|many
TGTGCCAGCAGTCCCCGGGACCGGCAGTTCTTC
CASSPRDRQFF
>TRBV7-2|TRBD1|TRBJ1-1|.
TGTGCCAGCAGCTTAGGTGCAGGGGGAGCTGAAGCTTTCTTT
CASSLGAGGAEAFF
>TRBV20-1|TRBD2|TRBJ2-5|many
TGCAGTGCTATTCTTGCTAGCGGGGGGCAAGAGACCCAGTACTTC
CSAILASGGQETQYF
>TRBV6-6|TRBD1|TRBJ2-1|many
TGTGCCAGCAGTTTTGGACAGGGCCCCTACAATGAGCAGTTCTTC
CASSFGQGPYNEQFF
>TRBV5-1|.|TRBJ1-1|many
TGCGCCAGCAGCAAAGACGGCATCGACACTGAAGCTTTCTTT
CASSKDGIDTEAFF
>TRBV28|.|TRBJ2-3|many
TGTGCCAGCAGCCGCGATAACAGACGCACAGATACGCAGTATTTT
CASSRDNRRTDTQYF
>TRBV27|.|TRBJ2-1|few
TGTGCCAGCAGCCCTACCGTCCGGGGGGCGCAGTTCTTC
CASSPTVRGAQFF
>TRBV6-5|TRBD1|TRBJ2-5|many
TGTGCCAGCAGTTACTATACGCCGGGACAGGGATACCAAGAGACCCAGTACTTC
CASSYYTPGQGYQETQYF
>TRBV30|TRBD1|TRBJ1-1|.
TGTGCCTGGAGTTTGGGGACAGGGCTGAACACTGAAGCTTTCTTT
CAWSLGTGLNTEAFF
>TRBV27|TRBD2|TRBJ2-2|many
TGTGCCAGCAGTTTAGGGAGGGCCGGGGAGCTGTTTTTT
CASSLGRAGELFF
>TRBV27|TRBD2|TRBJ2-1|many
TGTGCCAGCAGTTTCCGGGGACTAGCAGGGAATGAGCAGTTCTTC
CASSFRGLAGNEQFF
>TRBV27|TRBD1|TRBJ1-6|many
TGTGCCAGCAGGCGGGGGGACAGAAAAGATTCACCCCTCCACTTT
CASRRGDRKDSPLHF
>TRBV6-2/TRBV6-3|.|TRBJ2-7|many
TGTGCCAGCAGTTACTCCACAGGGAACCACGAGCAGTACTTC
CASSYSTGNHEQYF
>TRBV7-9|TRBD1|TRBJ2-2|few
TGTGCCAGCAGCTTAGTGGGACAGAGCCCAAACACCGGGGAGCTGTTTTTT
CASSLVGQSPNTGELFF
>TRBV27|TRBD2|TRBJ2-3|many
TGTGCCAGCATGTGGCAGTTCACTAGCGGGAGCACAGATACGCAGTATTTT
CASMWQFTSGSTDTQYF
>TRBV2|.|TRBJ1-3|.
TGTGCCAGCAGCCGGGGTTACTCTGGAAACACCATATATTTT
CASSRGYSGNTIYF
>TRBV7-9|.|TRBJ2-1|many
TGTGCCAGCAGCTTCAGGTTGCAGGAGCAGTTCTTC
CASSFRLQEQFF
>TRBV7-3|.|TRBJ1-1|many
TGTGCCAGCAGCTTACTAACTCTCCCCAACACTGAAGCTTTCTTT
CASSLLTLPNTEAFF
>TRBV6-5|.|TRBJ1-6|few
TGTGCCAGCAGTAGCGAGGGTTCACCCCTCCACTTT
CASSSEGSPLHF
>TRBV7-2|.|TRBJ2-6|many
TGTGCCAGCAGCCCGAGGAGGGCTGGGGCCAACGTCCTGACTTTC
CASSPRRAGANVLTF
>TRBV9|.|TRBJ1-2|many
TGTGCCAGCAGCGGGGACTCCGCAGGCCGGTATGGCTACACCTTC
CASSGDSAGRYGYTF
>TRBV20-1|TRBD1|TRBJ2-3|many
TGCAGTGCTAGAGCCCATGGACAGGGCTCAGATACGCAGTATTTT
CSARAHGQGSDTQYF
>TRBV6-6|.|TRBJ2-7|.
TGTGCCAGCAGTCCCAAGCGGGCCCCCTCCTACGAGCAGTACTTC
CASSPKRAPSYEQYF
>TRBV5-1|.|TRBJ2-7|many
TGCGCCAGCAGCTTGGTTCCGGGGGCCTCCTACGAGCAGTACTTC
CASSLVPGASYEQYF
>TRBV19|.|TRBJ2-1|.
TGTGCCAGTAGTATGTTGGCGGGTCATTACAATGAGCAGTTCTTC
CASSMLAGHYNEQFF
>TRBV7-2|.|TRBJ1-1|.
TGTGCCAGCAGCTTAGAGGGCCCGCCCTTTGGAGCTTTCTTT
CASSLEGPPFGAFF
>TRBV3-1|TRBD2|TRBJ2-1|few
TGTGCCAGCAGCCAGGTAGCGGGAGGGACGTACAATGAGCAGTTCTTC
CASSQVAGGTYNEQFF
>TRBV4-3|.|TRBJ1-1|many
TGCGCCAGCAGCCAAGACAGGGGCTTATACACTGAAGCTTTCTTT
CASSQDRGLYTEAFF
>TRBV6-5|.|TRBJ1-5|many
TGTGCCAGCAGCCTTGACGGGACCAATCAGCCCCAGCATTTT
CASSLDGTNQPQHF
>TRBV20-1|.|TRBJ2-7|.
TGCAGTGCTAGAGATCGCAGGGGAACCTACGAGCAGTACTTC
CSARDRRGTYEQYF
>TRBV7-8|TRBD2|TRBJ2-3|many
TGTGCCAGCAGCTTAAGACTAGCGGGAGTGGTAGCGGATACGCAGTATTTT
CASSLRLAGVVADTQYF
>TRBV29-1|.|TRBJ2-1|many
TGCAGCGTTGAAGATGTCTCGCTTCTCGACTACAATGAGCAGTTCTTC
CSVEDVSLLDYNEQFF
>TRBV11-1|.|TRBJ1-2|many
TGTGCCAGCAGCTTAGGACTCGGGCCACAGGCTGGCTACACCTTC
CASSLGLGPQAGYTF
>TRBV2|.|TRBJ1-2|many
TGTGCCAGCAGTGATATAAGCTACACCTTC
CASSDISYTF
>TRBV19|TRBD2|TRBJ2-2|many
TGTGCCAGTAGACGACTAGCCCACGCCGGGGAGCTGTTTTTT
CASRRLAHAGELFF
>TRBV12-3/TRBV12-4|.|TRBJ1-1|many
TGTGCCAGCAGACCGGGGGGGTGGGCTGAAGCTTTCTTT
CASRPGGWAEAFF
>TRBV15|TRBD1|TRBJ1-1|few
TGTGCCACCAGCAGAGGCCAGACGGGACAGGCGAAGAACACTGAAGCTTTCTTT
CATSRGQTGQAKNTEAFF
>TRBV7-9|.|TRBJ2-1|few
TGTGCCAGCAGCAAACGGCCCGGACAGCGCAATGAGCAGTTCTTC
CASSKRPGQRNEQFF
>TRBV5-6|TRBD2|TRBJ2-5|.
TGTGCCAGCAGCCGAGTCCCACTAGCGGGGGGACAAGAGACCCAGTACTTC
CASSRVPLAGGQETQYF
>TRBV5-1|.|TRBJ2-5|.
TGCGCCAGCAGCTTGGACAGGACAGAGGGGAAGACCCAGTACTTC
CASSLDRTEGKTQYF
>TRBV7-2|TRBD2|TRBJ2-2|many
TGTGCCGCCTTAGAGGCTAGCGGGGGCACCGGGGAGCTGTTTTTT
CAALEASGGTGELFF
>TRBV12-3/TRBV12-4|.|TRBJ1-1|.
TGTGCCAGCAGTTTAGAGGGTGTCCCTGAAGCTTTCTTT
CASSLEGVPEAFF
>TRBV4-2|.|TRBJ2-2|many
TGTGCCAGCAGCCAAGAAGGAAACACCAACACCGGGGAGCTGTTTTTT
CASSQEGNTNTGELFF
>TRBV30|.|TRBJ1-4|few
TGTGCCTGGAGGACAGGCGGTGAAAAACTGTTTTTT
CAWRTGGEKLFF
>TRBV6-6|.|TRBJ2-6|many
TGTGCCAGCAGTTACTCGAGTAGGTCAGTGAGGACTGGGGCCAACGTCCTGACTTTC
CASSYSSRSVRTGANVLTF
>TRBV7-9|.|TRBJ2-3|many
TGTGCCAGCAGCTTTTCCGGTTCTAGCACAGATACGCAGTATTTT
CASSFSGSSTDTQYF
>TRBV29-1|.|TRBJ2-6|many
TGCAGCGTTGGTGGGAGCTCTGGGGCCAACGTCCTGACTTTC
CSVGGSSGANVLTF
>TRBV27|TRBD1|TRBJ1-2|few
TGTGCCAGCAGTTTATCACAGGGGAACTATGGCTACACCTTC
CASSLSQGNYGYTF